This T cell receptor beta chain appears in the sequencing data of a study of CD8 T cells in Susac syndrome. Roughly 0.5 to 1 ug RNA was reverse transcribed with random hexamers. Multiplex PCR with immunoSEQ amplified the TCR beta CDR3 across 54 Vbeta and 13 Jbeta. Via MiXCR, TCRdb re-called the immunoSEQ multiplex PCR reads, giving one row per CDR3 protein. The sample contains approximately 200,000 distinct CDR3 sequences, nearly 95% of which appear only once. From germline, CDR1 is MNHEY and CDR2 SVGEGT. V trimming: 6 bases; J trimming: 3 bases; junction bases outside the gene matches: 7. The CDR3 totals 14 residues. The authors carried out high-throughput sequencing of TCR beta. They applied it to CD8+ and CD4+ T cells obtained from blood. The multiple sclerosis controls were treatment-naive patients with relapsing-remitting disease that was stable or active.

The receptor comes from a human donor with multiple sclerosis. Sequences were obtained from CD4+ T cells from PBMCs. This sequence joins TRBV6-2 or TRBV6-3 and TRBJ1-2, with TRBD1 matching 7 bases. The CDR3: CASSPGTADYGYTF. In nucleotides, the CDR3 is TGTGCCAGCAGCCCCGGGACAGCAGACTATGGCTACACCTTC.